These 16 T cell receptor beta chains were sequenced from one sample in a study of blood T cell repertoires in COVID-19. Clones were read by immunoSEQ multiplex PCR, and TCRdb kept only the in-frame ones, dropping some. The table includes about 140,000 clones, 87% detected once. Specimen: PBMCs or T cells enriched from blood (not recorded which). These receptors originate from a man aged 55 to 70 who had recovered from COVID-19.

This chain connects TRBV5-1 to TRBJ1-4, with D maybe TRBD1 (5 bases). V was clipped by 4 bases and J by 10 bases, with 17 bases between them. The CDR3 is made up of 14 amino acids. Germline lookup yields CDR1 SGHRS and CDR2 YFSETQ. In DNA form, the CDR3 reads TGCGCCAGCAGCCCGGGGGAAAGTTCCGGAAAACTGTTTTTT. This encodes CASSPGESSGKLFF.

This clone has only a few counts. This chain links TRBV12-3 or TRBV12-4 with TRBJ1-4, with 8 bases identical to TRBD1. V dropped 4 bases and J dropped 5; count of bases not matched to a gene: 0. The CDR3 totals 13 residues. For the CDR3, the DNA is TGTGCCAGCAGTTGGACAGGGAATGAAAAACTGTTTTTT. Amino acid sequence: CASSWTGNEKLFF.

The chain combines TRBV29-1 with TRBJ2-1; D perhaps matches TRBD1 (5 bases). V dropped 8 bases and J dropped 4 bases, with 12 bases sitting between them. The CDR3 contains 12 residues. Germline V gene lookup returns CDR1 SQVTM and CDR2 ANQGSEA. The CDR3 protein is CSCGATYNEQFF. In nucleotides, the CDR3 is TGCAGCTGTGGGGCTACGTACAATGAGCAGTTCTTC.

This rearrangement joins TRBV6-1 to TRBJ1-2; 7 nucleotides line up with TRBD1. CDR1 MNHNS and CDR2 SASEGT come from the germline V gene. The CDR3 has 14 amino acids. The V segment lost 0 bases and the J segment 5 bases; nucleotides outside the gene matches: 3. The CDR3 is CASSEAGTEYGYTF. CDR3 bases: TGTGCCAGCAGTGAAGCGGGGACAGAATATGGCTACACCTTC.

The V and J genes are TRBV6-5 and TRBJ1-5; D unclear. The germline V and J ends were trimmed by 5 bases and 0 bases, with 11 bases remaining between them. This CDR3 contains 15 residues. Germline V lookup: CDR1 MNHEY, CDR2 SVGAGI. CDR3 DNA sequence: TGTGCCAGCAGTCCGACTTTAAATAGCAATCAGCCCCAGCATTTT. It yields the protein CASSPTLNSNQPQHF.

The chain recombines TRBV6-2 or TRBV6-3 with TRBJ1-2; 7 nucleotides align to TRBD1. Trimming removed 3 bases from V and 3 bases from J; junction bases left unmatched: 1. The CDR3 is 13 amino acids. Germline V lookup: CDR1 MNHEY, CDR2 SVGEGT. The CDR3 here is CASSYTGDYGYTF. The CDR3 DNA sequence: TGTGCCAGCAGTTATACAGGGGACTATGGCTACACCTTC.

This sequence joins TRBV29-1 and TRBJ2-7; 11 bases fit TRBD2. V lost 4 bases to trimming and J lost 1 base; unmatched junction nucleotides: 6. This CDR3 spans 15 amino acids. Germline values: CDR1 SQVTM, CDR2 ANQGSEA. The CDR3 here is CSVGPGTSGSYEQYF. The CDR3 DNA reads as TGCAGCGTTGGCCCCGGGACTAGCGGTTCCTACGAGCAGTACTTC.

The rearrangement uses TRBV7-4 and TRBJ2-1, with 14 bases identical to TRBD2. The germline gives CDR1 SGHVT, CDR2 SQSDAQ. The CDR3 totals 16 residues. V lost 9 bases to trimming and J lost 1 base; unmatched junction nucleotides: 5. The CDR3 protein is CARGLAGALSYNEQFF. DNA of the CDR3: TGTGCCAGGGGACTAGCGGGAGCGCTGTCCTACAATGAGCAGTTCTTC.

V and J are TRBV11-3 and TRBJ1-1, with 8 bases fitting TRBD1. Trimming at V came to 5 bases and at J to 9 bases, leaving 5 bases not matched to a gene. The germline V gene encodes CDR1 SGHNT and CDR2 YENEEA. The CDR3 is 12 amino acids. As DNA, the CDR3 is TGTGCCAGCAGCGCCGACAGGGGTAAAGCTTTCTTT. Its translation is CASSADRGKAFF.

The chain uses TRBV12-5 and TRBJ2-3; D is ambiguous. The germline V and J ends were trimmed by 0 bases and 1 base, with 11 bases remaining between them. The CDR3 covers 16 residues. The germline CDR1 and CDR2 sequences are LGHNT and FRNRAP. The CDR3 DNA sequence: TGTGCTAGTGGTTTGGTACTGTCAGGCCGCACAGATACGCAGTATTTT. Encoded protein: CASGLVLSGRTDTQYF.

This rearrangement joins TRBV6-5 to TRBJ1-5; tentatively, D is TRBD1 (6 bases). V was pared by 5 bases and J by 1 base, with 12 bases between. The length of the CDR3 is 15 residues. Per germline, CDR1 MNHEY and CDR2 SVGAGI. The CDR3 DNA reads as TGTGCCAGCAGTATTCGACAGGCGAGCAATCAGCCCCAGCATTTT. Protein sequence: CASSIRQASNQPQHF.

The CDR3 coding sequence is TGTGCCAGCAGTTTAGGGGAGGGCTACGAGCAGTACTTC. Encoded protein: CASSLGEGYEQYF. The V call is TRBV2, the J call TRBJ2-7, with TRBD2 matching over 7 bases. V gave up 5 bases and J gave up 3 bases; unmatched junction bases: 4. Germline CDR1 and CDR2: SNHLY and FYNNEI. This CDR3 has 13 amino acids.

The chain combines TRBV7-8 with TRBJ2-7, with 10 bases fitting TRBD2. Germline V CDR1 and CDR2: SGHVS, FQNEAQ. The CDR3 runs 14 residues. V shed 5 bases and J 3 bases; nucleotides not matched to a gene: 4. CDR3 region: CASSPTSGNYEQYF. The CDR3 DNA is TGTGCCAGCAGCCCCACTAGCGGGAACTACGAGCAGTACTTC.

V and J are TRBV11-2 and TRBJ2-5; TRBD1 matches at 8 bases. The V and J ends lost 5 bases and 4 bases, in that order; junction bases with no gene match: 9. This CDR3 is built from 15 residues. Germline V lookup: CDR1 SGHAT, CDR2 FQNNGV. In nucleotides, the CDR3 is TGTGCCAGCAGCACCACCGGGACAGGAGGAGAGACCCAGTACTTC. Its protein is CASSTTGTGGETQYF.

The gene calls are TRBV13 and TRBJ2-7; 7 positions agree with TRBD1. In germline, CDR1 is PRHDT, CDR2 FYEKMQ (reference sequence). The CDR3 runs to 12 residues. With 5 bases clipped from V and 4 bases from J, the junction kept 2 bases outside the gene matches. CDR3 region: CASSNRGYEQYF. CDR3 nucleotides: TGTGCCAGCAGCAACAGGGGTTACGAGCAGTACTTC.

The V and J genes are TRBV7-9 and TRBJ2-5; perhaps TRBD2 as D (5 bases). This CDR3 comprises 14 residues. Germline assignment: CDR1 SEHNR and CDR2 FQNEAQ (reference sequence). Trimming pared 7 bases from V and 9 bases from J, leaving 21 bases between. This CDR3 reads CASTAVGDRAPQYF. In DNA form, the CDR3 reads TGTGCCAGCACCGCGGTCGGGGATAGGGCTCCCCAGTACTTC.